This TCR beta chain stems from a study of regulatory T cells in long-lasting Graves disease. The study, taken as a whole, reports: The study found TRBV28, TRBJ1-2 and TRBJ2-5 favored in persistent disease. In persistent patients, shared public clonotypes (more than 2,500) outnumbered those in new patients (about 1,000).

Trimming pared 7 bases from V and 6 bases from J, leaving 17 bases between. From germline, CDR1 is SQVTM and CDR2 ANQGSEA. This CDR3 spans 13 amino acids. Construction of TCR beta libraries relied on iRepertoire HTBI primers and on Arm-PCR targeting CDR3 regions. TCRdb ran MiXCR on the multiplex PCR reads and lists one entry per CDR3 protein. The sample has approximately 210,000 distinct CDR3 sequences, around 16% seen once. As to time point: newly diagnosed GD, antithyroid drugs for less than 3 months. From PBMCs, RNA was extracted and then used to make the TCR library. With respect to this clonotype: Its antigen is currently unknown.

The clonotype comes from a female donor with Graves disease. The sequences come from peripheral blood mononuclear cells (PBMCs), collected at new diagnosis, from a patient treated with antithyroid drugs. The rearrangement links TRBV29-1 to TRBJ2-3, with D maybe TRBD1 (7 bases). CDR3: CSARTTGVDTQYF. CDR3 nucleotides: TGCAGCGCTCGGACTACAGGGGTCGATACGCAGTATTTT.